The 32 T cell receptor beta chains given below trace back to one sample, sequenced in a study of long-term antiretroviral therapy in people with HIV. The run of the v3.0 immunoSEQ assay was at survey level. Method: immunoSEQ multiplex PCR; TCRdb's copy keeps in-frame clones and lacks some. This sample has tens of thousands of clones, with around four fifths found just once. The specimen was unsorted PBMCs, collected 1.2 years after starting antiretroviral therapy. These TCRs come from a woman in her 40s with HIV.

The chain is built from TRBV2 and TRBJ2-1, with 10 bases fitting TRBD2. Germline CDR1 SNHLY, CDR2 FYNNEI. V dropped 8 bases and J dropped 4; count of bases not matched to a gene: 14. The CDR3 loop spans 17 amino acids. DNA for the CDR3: TGTGCCAGCGTTCTTGGGCCCGGGACTAGCGAGTACAATGAGCAGTTCTTC. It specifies CASVLGPGTSEYNEQFF.

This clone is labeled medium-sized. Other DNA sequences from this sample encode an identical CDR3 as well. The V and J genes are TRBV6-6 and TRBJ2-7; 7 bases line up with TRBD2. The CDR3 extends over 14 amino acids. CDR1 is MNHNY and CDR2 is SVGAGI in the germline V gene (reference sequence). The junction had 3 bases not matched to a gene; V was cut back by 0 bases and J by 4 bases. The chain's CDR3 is CASSYSLAEYEQYF. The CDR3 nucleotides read TGTGCCAGCAGTTACTCGCTAGCGGAGTACGAGCAGTACTTC.

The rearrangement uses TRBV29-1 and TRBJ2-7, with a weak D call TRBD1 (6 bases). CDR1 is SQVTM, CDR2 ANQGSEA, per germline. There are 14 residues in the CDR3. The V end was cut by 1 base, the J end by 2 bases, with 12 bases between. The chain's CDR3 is CSVEAVGQPYEQYF. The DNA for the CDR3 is TGCAGCGTTGAAGCGGTAGGACAGCCCTACGAGCAGTACTTC.

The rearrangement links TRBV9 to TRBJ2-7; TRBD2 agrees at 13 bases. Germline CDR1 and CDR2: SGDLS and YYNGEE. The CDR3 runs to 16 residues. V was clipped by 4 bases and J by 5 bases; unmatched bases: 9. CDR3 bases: TGTGCCAGCAGCCCTCGGACTAGCGGGAGCGTCAACGAGCAGTACTTC. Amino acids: CASSPRTSGSVNEQYF.

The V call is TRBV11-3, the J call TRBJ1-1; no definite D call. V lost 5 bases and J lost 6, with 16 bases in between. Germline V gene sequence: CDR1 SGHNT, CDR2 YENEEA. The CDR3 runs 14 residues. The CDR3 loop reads CASSPISSFAEAFF. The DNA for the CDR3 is TGTGCCAGCAGCCCAATTAGTAGTTTCGCTGAAGCTTTCTTT.

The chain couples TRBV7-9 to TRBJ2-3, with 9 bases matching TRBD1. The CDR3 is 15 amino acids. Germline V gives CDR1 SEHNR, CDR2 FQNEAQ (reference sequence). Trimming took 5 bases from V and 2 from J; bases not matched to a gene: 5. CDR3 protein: CASSPRTGATDTQYF. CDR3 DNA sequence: TGTGCCAGCAGCCCAAGGACAGGGGCCACAGATACGCAGTATTTT. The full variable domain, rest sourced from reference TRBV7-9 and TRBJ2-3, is DTGVSQNPRHKITKRGQNVTFRCDPISEHNRLYWYRQTLGQGPEFLTYFQNEAQLEKSRLLSDRFSAERPKGSFSTLEIQRTEQGDSAMYLCASSPRTGATDTQYFGPGTRLTVL.

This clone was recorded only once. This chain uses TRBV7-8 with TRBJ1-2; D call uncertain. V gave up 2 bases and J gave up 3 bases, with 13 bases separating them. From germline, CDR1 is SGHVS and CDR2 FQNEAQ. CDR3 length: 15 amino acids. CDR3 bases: TGTGCCAGCAGCTTATTCGGCCAGTTGGACTATGGCTACACCTTC. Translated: CASSLFGQLDYGYTF.

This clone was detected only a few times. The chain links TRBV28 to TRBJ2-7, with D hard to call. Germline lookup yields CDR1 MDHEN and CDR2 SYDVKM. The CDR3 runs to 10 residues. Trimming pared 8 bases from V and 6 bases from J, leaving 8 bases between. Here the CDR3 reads CASGSLEQYF. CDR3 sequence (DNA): TGTGCCAGCGGCAGCCTCGAGCAGTACTTC.

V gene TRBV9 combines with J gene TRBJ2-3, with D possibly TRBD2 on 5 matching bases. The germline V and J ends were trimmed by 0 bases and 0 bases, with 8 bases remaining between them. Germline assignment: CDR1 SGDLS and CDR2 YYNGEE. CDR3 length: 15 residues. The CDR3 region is CASSVEGGSTDTQYF. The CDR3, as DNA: TGTGCCAGCAGCGTAGAGGGCGGGAGCACAGATACGCAGTATTTT.

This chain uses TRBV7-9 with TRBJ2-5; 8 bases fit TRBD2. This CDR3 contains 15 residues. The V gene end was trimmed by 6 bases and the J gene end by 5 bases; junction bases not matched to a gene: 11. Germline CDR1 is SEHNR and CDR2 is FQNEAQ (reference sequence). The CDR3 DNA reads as TGTGCCAGCAGAGAAGGAGGCGGGGGGTTTGAGACCCAGTACTTC. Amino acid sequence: CASREGGGGFETQYF.

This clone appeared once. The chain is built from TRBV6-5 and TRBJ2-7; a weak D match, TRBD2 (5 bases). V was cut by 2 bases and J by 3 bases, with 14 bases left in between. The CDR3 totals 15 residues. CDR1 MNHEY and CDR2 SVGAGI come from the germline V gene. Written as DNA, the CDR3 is TGTGCCAGCAGTTACGCTGGTGGGAGTTTCTACGAGCAGTACTTC. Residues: CASSYAGGSFYEQYF.

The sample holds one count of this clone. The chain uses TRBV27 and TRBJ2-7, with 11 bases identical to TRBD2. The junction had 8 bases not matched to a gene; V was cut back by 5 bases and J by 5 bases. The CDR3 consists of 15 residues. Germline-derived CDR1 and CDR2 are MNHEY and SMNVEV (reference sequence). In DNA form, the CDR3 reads TGTGCCAGCAGTATTCTAGCGGGAGGTGTAAACGAGCAGTACTTC. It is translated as CASSILAGGVNEQYF.

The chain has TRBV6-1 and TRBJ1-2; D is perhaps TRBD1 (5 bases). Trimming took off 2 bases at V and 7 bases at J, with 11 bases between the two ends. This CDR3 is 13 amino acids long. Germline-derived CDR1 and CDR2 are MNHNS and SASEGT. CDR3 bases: TGTGCCAGCAGTGAAAAGGGGTACACTGGCTACACCTTC. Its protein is CASSEKGYTGYTF.

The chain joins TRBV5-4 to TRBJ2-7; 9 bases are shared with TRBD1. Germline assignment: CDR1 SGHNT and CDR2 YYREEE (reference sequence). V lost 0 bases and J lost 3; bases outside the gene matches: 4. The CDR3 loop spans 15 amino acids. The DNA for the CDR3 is TGTGCCAGCAGCTTGGGGACAGGGGAAGGCTACGAGCAGTACTTC. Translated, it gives CASSLGTGEGYEQYF. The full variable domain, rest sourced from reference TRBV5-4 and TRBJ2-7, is ETGVTQSPTHLIKTRGQQVTLRCSSQSGHNTVSWYQQALGQGPQFIFQYYREEENGRGNFPPRFSGLQFPNYSSELNVNALELDDSALYLCASSLGTGEGYEQYFGPGTRLTVT.

CDR3: CASSPGQLSYEQYF. CDR3 nucleotide sequence: TGTGCCAGCAGCCCGGGACAGCTTTCCTACGAGCAGTACTTC. The chain links TRBV11-2 to TRBJ2-7; 7 bases are a match to TRBD1. The CDR3 spans 14 residues. Trimming at V came to 5 bases and at J to 1 base, leaving 5 bases not matched to a gene. CDR1 is SGHAT, CDR2 FQNNGV, per germline.

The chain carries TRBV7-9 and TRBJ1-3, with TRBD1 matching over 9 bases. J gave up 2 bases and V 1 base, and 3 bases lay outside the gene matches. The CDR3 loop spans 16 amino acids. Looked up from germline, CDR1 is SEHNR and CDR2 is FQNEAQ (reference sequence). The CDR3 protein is CASSLDRDRAGNTIYF. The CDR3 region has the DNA TGTGCCAGCAGCTTAGACCGGGACAGGGCTGGAAACACCATATATTTT.

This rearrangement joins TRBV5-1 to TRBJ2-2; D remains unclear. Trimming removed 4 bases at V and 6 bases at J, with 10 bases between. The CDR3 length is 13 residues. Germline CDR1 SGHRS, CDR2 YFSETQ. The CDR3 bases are TGCGCCAGCAGCCCCCGACCCCCCGGGGAGCTGTTTTTT. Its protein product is CASSPRPPGELFF.

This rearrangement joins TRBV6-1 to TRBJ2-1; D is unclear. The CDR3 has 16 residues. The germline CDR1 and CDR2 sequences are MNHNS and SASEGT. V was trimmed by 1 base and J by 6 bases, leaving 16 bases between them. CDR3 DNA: TGTGCCAGCAGTGAAGGTGGTATGCTTGGGATCAATGAGCAGTTCTTC. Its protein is CASSEGGMLGINEQFF.

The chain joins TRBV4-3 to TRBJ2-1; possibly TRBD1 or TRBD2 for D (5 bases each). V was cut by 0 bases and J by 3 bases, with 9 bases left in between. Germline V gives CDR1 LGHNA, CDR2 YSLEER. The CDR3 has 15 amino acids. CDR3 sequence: CASSQDRDGYNEQFF. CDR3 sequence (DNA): TGCGCCAGCAGCCAAGATAGGGACGGCTACAATGAGCAGTTCTTC.

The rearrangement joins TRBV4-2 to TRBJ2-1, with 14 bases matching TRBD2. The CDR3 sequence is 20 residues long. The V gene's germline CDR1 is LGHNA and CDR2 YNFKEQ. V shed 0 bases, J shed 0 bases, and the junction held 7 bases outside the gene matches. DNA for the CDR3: TGTGCCAGCAGCCAAGACCGACCCGGGACTAGCGGGAGCTCCTACAATGAGCAGTTCTTC. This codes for CASSQDRPGTSGSSYNEQFF.

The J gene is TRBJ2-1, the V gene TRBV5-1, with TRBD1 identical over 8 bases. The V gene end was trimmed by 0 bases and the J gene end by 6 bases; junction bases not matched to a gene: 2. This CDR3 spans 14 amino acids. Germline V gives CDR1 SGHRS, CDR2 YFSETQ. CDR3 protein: CASSLGTGGNEQFF. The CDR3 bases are TGCGCCAGCAGCTTGGGAACAGGGGGCAATGAGCAGTTCTTC.

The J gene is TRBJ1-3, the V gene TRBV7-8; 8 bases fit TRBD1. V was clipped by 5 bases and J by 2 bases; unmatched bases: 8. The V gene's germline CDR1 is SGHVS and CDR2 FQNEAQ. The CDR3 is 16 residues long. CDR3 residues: CASSPFQGAAGNTIYF. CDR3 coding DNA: TGTGCCAGCAGCCCCTTCCAGGGGGCTGCTGGAAACACCATATATTTT. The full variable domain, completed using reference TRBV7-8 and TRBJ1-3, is GAGVSQSPRYKVAKRGQDVALRCDPISGHVSLFWYQQALGQGPEFLTYFQNEAQLDKSGLPSDRFFAERPEGSVSTLKIQRTQQEDSAVYLCASSPFQGAAGNTIYFGEGSWLTVV.

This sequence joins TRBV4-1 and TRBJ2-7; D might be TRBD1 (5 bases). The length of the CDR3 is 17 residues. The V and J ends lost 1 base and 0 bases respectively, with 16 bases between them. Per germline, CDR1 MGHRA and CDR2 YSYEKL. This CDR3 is CASSQGAPQGSSYEQYF. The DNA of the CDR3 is TGCGCCAGCAGCCAAGGGGCCCCCCAGGGATCCTCCTACGAGCAGTACTTC.

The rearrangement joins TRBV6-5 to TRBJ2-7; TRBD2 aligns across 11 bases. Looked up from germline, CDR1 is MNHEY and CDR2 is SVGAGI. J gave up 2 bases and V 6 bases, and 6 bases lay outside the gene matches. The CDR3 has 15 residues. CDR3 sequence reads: CASSSLAGGTYEQYF. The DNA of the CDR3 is TGTGCCAGCAGCTCTCTAGCGGGAGGAACCTACGAGCAGTACTTC.

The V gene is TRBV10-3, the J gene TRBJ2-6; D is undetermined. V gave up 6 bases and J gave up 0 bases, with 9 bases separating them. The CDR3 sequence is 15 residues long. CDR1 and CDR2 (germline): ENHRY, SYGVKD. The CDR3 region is CAISKGISGANVLTF. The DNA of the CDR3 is TGTGCCATCAGCAAGGGAATCTCTGGGGCCAACGTCCTGACTTTC.

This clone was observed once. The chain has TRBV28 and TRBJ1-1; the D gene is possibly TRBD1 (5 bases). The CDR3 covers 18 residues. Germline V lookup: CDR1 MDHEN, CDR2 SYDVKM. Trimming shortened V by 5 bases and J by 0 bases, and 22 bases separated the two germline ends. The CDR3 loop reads CASSTHPPYRNMNTEAFF. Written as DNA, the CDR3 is TGTGCCAGCAGTACCCACCCACCATACAGGAACATGAACACTGAAGCTTTCTTT. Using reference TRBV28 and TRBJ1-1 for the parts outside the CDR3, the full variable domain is DVKVTQSSRYLVKRTGEKVFLECVQDMDHENMFWYRQDPGLGLRLIYFSYDVKMKEKGDIPEGYSVSREKKERFSLILESASTNQTSMYLCASSTHPPYRNMNTEAFFGQGTRLTVV.

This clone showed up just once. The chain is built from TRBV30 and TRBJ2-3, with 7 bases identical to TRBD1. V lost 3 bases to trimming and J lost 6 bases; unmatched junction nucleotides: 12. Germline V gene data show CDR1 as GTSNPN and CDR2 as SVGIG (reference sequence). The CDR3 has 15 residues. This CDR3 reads CAWRVGAGGYDTQYF. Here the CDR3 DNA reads TGTGCCTGGAGGGTCGGGGCAGGGGGTTATGATACGCAGTATTTT.

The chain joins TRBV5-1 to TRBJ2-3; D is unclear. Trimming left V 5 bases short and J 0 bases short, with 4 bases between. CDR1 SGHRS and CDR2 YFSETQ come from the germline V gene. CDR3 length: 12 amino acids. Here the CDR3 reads CASSSSTDTQYF. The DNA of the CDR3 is TGCGCCAGCAGTAGTAGCACAGATACGCAGTATTTT.

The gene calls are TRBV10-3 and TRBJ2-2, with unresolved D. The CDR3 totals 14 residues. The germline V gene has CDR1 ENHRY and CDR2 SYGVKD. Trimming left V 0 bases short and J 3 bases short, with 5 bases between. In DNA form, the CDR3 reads TGTGCCATCAGTGAGTCTAACCACACCGGGGAGCTGTTTTTT. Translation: CAISESNHTGELFF.

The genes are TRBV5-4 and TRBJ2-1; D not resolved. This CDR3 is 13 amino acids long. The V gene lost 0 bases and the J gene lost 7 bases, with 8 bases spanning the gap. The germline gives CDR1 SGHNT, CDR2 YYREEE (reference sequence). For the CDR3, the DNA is TGTGCCAGCAGCTTGGGGACCAAAAATGAGCAGTTCTTC. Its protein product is CASSLGTKNEQFF.

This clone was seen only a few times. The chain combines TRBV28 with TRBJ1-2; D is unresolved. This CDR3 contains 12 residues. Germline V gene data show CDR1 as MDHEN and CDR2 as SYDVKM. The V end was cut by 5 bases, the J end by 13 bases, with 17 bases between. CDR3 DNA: TGTGCCAGCAGTCCGTTCCCGGGAGGGTCCACCTTC. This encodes CASSPFPGGSTF.

The CDR3 DNA sequence: TGTGCCAGCAGTGCGTGGACAGGTAGCAATCAGCCCCAGCATTTT. Its translation: CASSAWTGSNQPQHF. This chain uses TRBV6-1 with TRBJ1-5, with TRBD1 matching over 7 bases. CDR1 is MNHNS and CDR2 is SASEGT in the germline V gene. J was trimmed by 0 bases and V by 4 bases; bases with no gene match: 3. CDR3 length: 15 amino acids.